This T cell receptor (beta chain) stems from a study of T cells in women clearing cervical HPV infection. Germline lookup yields CDR1 SGHNT and CDR2 YYREEE (reference sequence). The CDR3 extends over 15 amino acids. V lost 4 bases to trimming and J lost 4 bases; unmatched junction nucleotides: 10. As concerns this clone: The sequenced fragment ends 3 residues before the CDR3 boundary, so the rest is inferred from the germline J gene.

The assay was immunoSEQ multiplex PCR, and TCRdb's table has in-frame clones only and misses some. There are 30,000 to 40,000 clones in the sample, with roughly 6.8% held by the top ten. The TCR was taken from a woman between 18 and 69 years old with a cervical HPV16 infection that either progressed to CIN3+ or cleared (not recorded which). Specimen: blood buffy coat. This rearrangement joins TRBV5-4 to TRBJ2-7, with 8 bases identical to TRBD1. The CDR3 sequence is CASSPVGGQGYEQYF. CDR3 DNA (partial): TGTGCCAGCAGCCCTGTCGGAGGACAGGGATACGAG.